This is a list of T cell receptor beta chains from one sample in a study of blood T cell repertoires in COVID-19. Sequencing used immunoSEQ multiplex PCR; TCRdb keeps in-frame clones, though not all of them. The profile shows 110,000 to 150,000 clones, around four fifths of them singletons. The specimen sequenced was PBMCs or T cells enriched from blood (not recorded which). The source of these receptors is a woman aged 50 to 60 who had recovered from COVID-19. The CDR3 runs from the conserved cysteine through the conserved F or W. D genes are given only for firm matches. Clone size is stated in some rows and not others, as once, few, many or a class when expanded.

cdr3_length	v_call	d_call	clone_size	j_call	cdr3_aa	cdr3_nt
13	TRBV5-6	.	.	TRBJ2-5	CASSLPSQETQYF	TGTGCCAGCAGCTTGCCGTCCCAAGAGACCCAGTACTTC
15	TRBV27	TRBD2	.	TRBJ2-1	CASSGGGPSYNEQFF	TGTGCCAGTTCGGGCGGGGGGCCGTCCTACAATGAGCAGTTCTTC
17	TRBV24-1	TRBD2	.	TRBJ2-1	CATSGPISGGPYNEQFF	TGTGCCACCAGTGGGCCGATCTCGGGGGGGCCGTACAATGAGCAGTTCTTC
14	TRBV5-4	.	.	TRBJ1-4	CASSLPGGHEKLFF	TGTGCCAGCAGCTTGCCGGGGGGTCATGAAAAACTGTTTTTT
14	TRBV28	.	.	TRBJ1-5	CASGSGGDNQPQHF	TGTGCCTCCGGTAGTGGGGGGGACAATCAGCCCCAGCATTTT
13	TRBV6-5	.	.	TRBJ2-3	CASKAPVTDTQYF	TGTGCCAGCAAAGCCCCCGTGACAGATACGCAGTATTTT
15	TRBV5-1	.	.	TRBJ1-1	CASSPSQGVNTEAFF	TGCGCCAGCAGCCCGTCACAGGGAGTTAACACTGAAGCTTTCTTT
16	TRBV7-3	TRBD1	.	TRBJ1-3	CASSLGQGALGNTIYF	TGTGCCAGCAGCTTGGGACAGGGAGCGCTCGGAAACACCATATATTTT
15	TRBV5-4	.	.	TRBJ1-2	CASSLNAGRDYGYTF	TGTGCCAGCAGCTTGAATGCAGGGAGGGACTATGGCTACACCTTC
14	TRBV4-1	.	.	TRBJ1-6	CASRPGLFESPLHF	TGCGCCAGCAGACCGGGACTGTTTGAGTCACCCCTCCACTTT
14	TRBV18	.	.	TRBJ1-5	CASSPSGADQPQHF	TGTGCCAGCTCACCATCAGGGGCTGATCAGCCCCAGCATTTT
16	TRBV25-1	TRBD1	.	TRBJ1-6	CASSEAGTGLGSPLHF	TGTGCCAGCAGTGAGGCGGGGACAGGGTTAGGTTCACCCCTCCACTTT
16	TRBV27	.	few	TRBJ1-5	CASSLWGAGDNQPQHF	TGTGCCAGCAGTTTATGGGGCGCAGGGGACAATCAGCCCCAGCATTTT
13	TRBV12-3/TRBV12-4	.	.	TRBJ2-4	CASSFITGNIQYF	TGTGCCAGCAGTTTTATAACAGGAAACATTCAGTACTTC
11	TRBV29-1	.	.	TRBJ2-2	CSGHRAGELFF	TGCAGCGGCCACAGGGCCGGGGAGCTGTTTTTT
14	TRBV28	TRBD1	once	TRBJ1-6	CASDPDRGLPPLHF	TGTGCCAGTGACCCGGACAGGGGGCTGCCACCCCTCCACTTT
16	TRBV7-9	.	.	TRBJ1-4	CASSSDPGVGNEKLFF	TGTGCCAGCAGCTCTGACCCGGGTGTCGGGAATGAAAAACTGTTTTTT
14	TRBV11-3	TRBD1	.	TRBJ1-1	CASSSGQGSGEAFF	TGTGCCAGCAGCTCGGGACAGGGGAGTGGTGAAGCTTTCTTT
16	TRBV28	TRBD2	.	TRBJ2-5	CASSLALGREQETQYF	TGTGCCAGCAGTTTAGCGCTGGGGAGGGAGCAAGAGACCCAGTACTTC
15	TRBV5-5	.	.	TRBJ1-5	CASSSRGGGNQPQHF	TGTGCCAGCAGCTCTAGGGGAGGAGGCAATCAGCCCCAGCATTTT
13	TRBV6-5	TRBD1	.	TRBJ1-1	CATSDRMNTEAFF	TGTGCCACCTCGGACAGGATGAACACTGAAGCTTTCTTT
15	TRBV23-1	.	.	TRBJ1-2	CASSHKAGVNYGYTF	TGCGCCAGCAGCCACAAGGCAGGGGTTAACTATGGCTACACCTTC
15	TRBV7-2	.	.	TRBJ1-2	CASSILQGSNYGYTF	TGTGCCAGCAGCATCCTACAGGGTTCTAACTATGGCTACACCTTC
15	TRBV11-3	.	.	TRBJ2-3	CASSSGSSSTDTQYF	TGTGCCAGCAGCTCCGGGTCATCTAGCACAGATACGCAGTATTTT
15	TRBV19	TRBD2	.	TRBJ2-7	CASSIRASGSYEQYF	TGTGCCAGTAGTATTCGGGCTAGCGGATCCTACGAGCAGTACTTC
17	TRBV12-5	TRBD2	.	TRBJ2-5	CASGSGTSGGFQETQYF	TGTGCTAGTGGTTCCGGGACTAGCGGGGGGTTCCAAGAGACCCAGTACTTC
14	TRBV27	.	.	TRBJ1-6	CASSLLRADSPLHF	TGTGCCAGCAGTTTACTCAGGGCCGATTCACCCCTCCACTTT
15	TRBV19	.	.	TRBJ1-5	CASSLTPYSNQPQHF	TGTGCCAGTAGTCTGACACCCTATAGCAATCAGCCCCAGCATTTT
14	TRBV28	TRBD1	once	TRBJ2-2	CASSPDRYTGELFF	TGTGCCAGCAGCCCGGACAGGTACACCGGGGAGCTGTTTTTT
14	TRBV28	.	many	TRBJ1-5	CASTQGSGVQPQHF	TGTGCCAGCACCCAAGGGTCAGGGGTGCAGCCCCAGCATTTT
15	TRBV7-8	.	.	TRBJ1-1	CASSPQGPDNTEAFF	TGTGCCAGCAGCCCTCAGGGTCCCGACAACACTGAAGCTTTCTTT
15	TRBV11-2	.	once	TRBJ1-1	CASSLGGPMNTEAFF	TGTGCCAGCAGCTTAGGGGGGCCCATGAACACTGAAGCTTTCTTT
16	TRBV19	.	.	TRBJ2-1	CASSVLRASSYNEQFF	TGTGCCAGTAGTGTCCTCAGGGCCAGCTCCTACAATGAGCAGTTCTTC
12	TRBV4-2	.	.	TRBJ2-4	CASSQRENIQYF	TGTGCCAGCAGCCAGAGAGAAAACATTCAGTACTTC
17	TRBV24-1	TRBD1	.	TRBJ2-2	CATSDWDRGLNTGELFF	TGTGCCACCAGTGATTGGGACAGGGGGCTAAACACCGGGGAGCTGTTTTTT
14	TRBV28	.	once	TRBJ2-1	CASTLDYSYNEQFF	TGTGCCAGCACTCTCGACTACTCCTACAATGAGCAGTTCTTC
14	TRBV5-1	.	.	TRBJ1-4	CASSMGLTGEKLFF	TGCGCCAGCAGCATGGGTCTTACAGGTGAAAAACTGTTTTTT
15	TRBV2	TRBD1	once	TRBJ1-5	CASSSDRGRRQPQHF	TGTGCCAGCAGTTCCGACAGGGGGAGGCGTCAGCCCCAGCATTTT
16	TRBV27	.	.	TRBJ2-6	CATSPRRDSGANVLTF	TGTGCCACCTCGCCGAGAAGAGACTCTGGGGCCAACGTCCTGACTTTC
13	TRBV5-1	.	once	TRBJ2-3	CASSLAEADTQYF	TGCGCCAGCAGCTTGGCGGAGGCAGATACGCAGTATTTT
14	TRBV2	.	.	TRBJ2-2	CASRRQVSTGELFF	TGTGCCAGCAGACGACAGGTTAGCACCGGGGAGCTGTTTTTT
14	TRBV7-2	.	.	TRBJ1-3	CASRDLTAGNTIYF	TGTGCCAGCAGGGATTTAACAGCTGGAAACACCATATATTTT
13	TRBV27	TRBD2	.	TRBJ2-1	CASSLGGYNEQFF	TGTGCCAGCAGCCTCGGGGGGTACAATGAGCAGTTCTTC
16	TRBV5-1	TRBD1	once	TRBJ1-1	CASSLMAAGGFTEAFF	TGCGCCAGCAGCTTGATGGCGGCAGGGGGTTTTACTGAAGCTTTCTTT
17	TRBV6-1	.	.	TRBJ1-4	CASSEPPTYQANEKLFF	TGTGCCAGCAGTGAACCACCCACATACCAGGCTAATGAAAAACTGTTTTTT
14	TRBV2	.	once	TRBJ1-4	CASSEHRVNEKLFF	TGTGCCAGCAGTGAACACAGGGTTAATGAAAAACTGTTTTTT
13	TRBV5-1	.	.	TRBJ2-1	CASSFVLGSEQFF	TGCGCCAGCAGCTTTGTCCTGGGGAGTGAGCAGTTCTTC
17	TRBV6-2/TRBV6-3	TRBD2	.	TRBJ2-1	CASSHPLLAGMGNEQFF	TGTGCCAGCAGCCACCCACTACTAGCGGGGATGGGCAATGAGCAGTTCTTC
15	TRBV21-1	.	.	TRBJ1-1	CASSKDKVEGTEAFF	TGTGCCAGCAGCAAAGACAAAGTGGAGGGTACTGAAGCTTTCTTT
15	TRBV6-5	TRBD1	.	TRBJ1-2	CASRHPGQGKNGYTF	TGTGCCAGCAGACATCCGGGACAGGGGAAGAATGGCTACACCTTC
14	TRBV7-9	TRBD2	.	TRBJ2-5	CASSEGTSGETQYF	TGTGCCAGCAGCGAAGGGACTAGCGGAGAGACCCAGTACTTC
13	TRBV4-1	TRBD1	.	TRBJ1-4	CASSPRDREKLFF	TGCGCCAGCAGCCCGAGGGACAGAGAAAAACTGTTTTTT
13	TRBV25-1	TRBD1	few	TRBJ1-2	CASRRGTEYGYTF	TGTGCCAGCAGGAGGGGGACAGAGTATGGCTACACCTTC